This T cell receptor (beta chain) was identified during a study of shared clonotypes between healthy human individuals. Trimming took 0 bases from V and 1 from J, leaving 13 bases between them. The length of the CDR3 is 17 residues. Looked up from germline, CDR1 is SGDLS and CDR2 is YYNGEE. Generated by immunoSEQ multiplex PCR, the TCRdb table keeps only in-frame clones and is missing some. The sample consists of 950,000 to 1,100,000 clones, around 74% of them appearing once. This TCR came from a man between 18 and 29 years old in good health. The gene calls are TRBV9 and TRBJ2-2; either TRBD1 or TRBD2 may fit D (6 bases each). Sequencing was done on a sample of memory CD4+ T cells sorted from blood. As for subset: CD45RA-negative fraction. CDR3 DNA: TGTGCCAGCAGCGTAGGGGCGAGGGGGGTGAACACCGGGGAGCTGTTTTTT. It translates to CASSVGARGVNTGELFF.